This section outlines one TCR beta chain sequence together with its context. It has no known antigen specificity. No much larger clonotype is one base removed from it; base qualities were not supplied. The sample originates from a study of vaccination and CD4 T cells after COVID-19 (dated by TCRdb to about 2022). With respect to the entire study: Every convalescent patient had a positive nasal swab PCR test for SARS-CoV-2, with mild disease in several patients and severe disease in one. The convalescent cohort included six males and four females, with two Hispanic individuals, seven Caucasians, two Asians and one multiracial person. Participants received two doses of either the Pfizer-BioNTech BNT162b2 vaccine (n=8) or the Moderna mRNA-1273 vaccine (n=2). Post-COVID blood samples were collected from convalescent patients a median of approximately 100 days after diagnosis, with a range of about 30 to 161 days. The time from the second vaccine dose to post-vaccine blood sampling had a median of approximately 72 days and ranged from about 14 to 241 days. Three convalescent patients gave samples both early after vaccination (day 14) and late after vaccination (days 161 to 241). The cultures were stimulated with overlapping spike peptide pools from SARS-CoV-2 and from the common cold coronaviruses HCoV-NL63, HCoV-OC43 and HCoV-229E. Control cultures used a CEFX viral epitope pool as positive control, an HIV-1 Nef peptide pool as negative control, or no peptide. In over 8 COVID-19 convalescent patients and a few infection-naive healthy vaccine recipients, the spike-specific CD4+ TCR repertoire before mRNA vaccination was compared with the repertoire after mRNA vaccination.

Library creation used PCR. DNA from cultured CD4+ T cells underwent TCR sequencing with the Oncomine TCR Beta short-read assay at the Johns Hopkins FTIC core. Genomic DNA was extracted from the cultured CD4+ T cells with the QIAamp micro DNA kit. Oncomine TCR Beta libraries from cultured CD4+ T cells were pooled using unique dual indexes and sequenced on an Illumina iSeq 100. The published analysis was carried out like this. Non-productive sequences were removed, and CDR3s not starting with C, not ending with F or W, or shorter than 7 amino acids were discarded. Antigen-specific clonotypes were identified with the MANAFEST web application by comparing peptide-stimulated wells with reference and other culture wells. For a clone to be called positive, the clone needed an FDR below 0.05, an odds ratio above 5, and a productive frequency above 0.1% in at least two of three replicate wells. A clonotype counted as cross-reactive if it showed significant expansion both in the SARS-CoV-2 spike wells and in at least one common cold coronavirus spike condition. Using R version 3.6.1, CDR3 homology was evaluated through Levenshtein distances (stringdist) along with unrooted phylogenetic trees (ape). TCRdb trimmed the raw reads at Q25, called clones with MiXCR and kept productive beta chains. Each entry is one CDR3 protein sequence, shown with its most common DNA and genes. In this record, the V and J calls reflect TCRdb's handling and not the investigators' own analysis. The sample contains around 23,000 distinct CDR3 sequences, around a third of them found a single time. More than 9.5% of the sample comes from the top ten.

The V end loses 0 bases and the J end loses 11 bases, and a stretch of 15 bases separates them. The germline V gene (reference sequence) specifies SGHNT as CDR1 and YYREEE as CDR2. The CDR3 contains 13 residues, cysteine and phenylalanine counted. The retained sequence is limited to the CDR3, 39 bases, with the frame set at the first base. On the study overall, not on this receptor specifically: Among the post-vaccine SARS-CoV-2-reactive clones in convalescent patients, a median approximately 86% showed up only after vaccination, which suggests vaccine-specific priming. Relatively few convalescent patients were included in the study, and early timepoints after natural infection were not analyzed. In convalescent patients, nearly all vaccine-specific clones (304 of 307) were found to be mono-reactive for SARS-CoV-2 spike rather than cross-reactive with common cold coronaviruses. The median count of SARS-CoV-2-reactive clonotypes went up from 21 after infection to a few dozen after vaccination, although the change was not significant.

The time point label for this specimen denotes: late sampling 161 to 241 days after vaccination in three convalescent patients. What the treatment or condition label conveys for this sample: approximately 9-day PBMC culture with coronavirus spike peptide pools or control peptides (ViraFEST assay). The ViraFEST assay, used in the study, expanded antigen-specific T cells with peptide pools and then identified the expanded clonotypes through TCR sequencing. The convalescent patients' positive SARS-CoV-2 PCR tests fell between March and December 2020, which was before the Alpha, Beta and Delta variants emerged in the United States. Each well held approximately 2 million PBMCs cultured in IMDM containing about 5% human AB serum and roughly 10 IU/ml IL-2, with around 9.2 ug/ml peptide pools added. On days 3 and 7, half of the culture medium was replaced with fresh IL-2-containing medium. CD4+ T cells were isolated after roughly 10 days of culture through negative selection using the EasySep CD4+ T cell isolation kit. Ficoll-Paque Plus gradient centrifugation was used to isolate PBMCs from whole blood, and the isolated PBMCs were then either used fresh or cryopreserved at -140C. In general, triplicate wells were set up for every culture condition.

The source was CD4+ T cells from blood, cultured in vitro, collected about 7 months after SARS-CoV-2 vaccination. The receptor's source is a human donor who had recovered from COVID-19. Recombination connected TRBV5-4 to TRBJ2-7, with an unclear D gene assignment. The nucleotide sequence reads as follows: TGTGCCAGCAGCTTGGGAACCGGAGATGTGGAGTACTTC. Its protein is CASSLGTGDVEYF.